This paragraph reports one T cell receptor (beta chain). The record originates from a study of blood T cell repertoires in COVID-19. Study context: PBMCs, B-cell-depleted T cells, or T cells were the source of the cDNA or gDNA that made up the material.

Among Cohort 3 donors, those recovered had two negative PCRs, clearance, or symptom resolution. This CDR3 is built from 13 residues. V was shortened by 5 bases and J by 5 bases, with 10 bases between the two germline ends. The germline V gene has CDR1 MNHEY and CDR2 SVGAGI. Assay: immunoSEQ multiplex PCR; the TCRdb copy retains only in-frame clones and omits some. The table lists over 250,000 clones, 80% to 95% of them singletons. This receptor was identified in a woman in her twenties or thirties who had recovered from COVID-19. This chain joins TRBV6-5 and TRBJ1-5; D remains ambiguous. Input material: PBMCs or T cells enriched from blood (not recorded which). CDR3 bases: TGTGCCAGCAGTCGAGGCCGGGATCAGCCCCAGCATTTT. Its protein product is CASSRGRDQPQHF.